A single sample gave rise to the 18 T cell receptor beta chains below, sequenced in a study of immune heterogeneity within non-small cell lung tumors (dated by TCRdb to between 2017 and 2018). The TCR template was genomic DNA extracted from bulk tumor tissue, and approximately 600 ng of gDNA was amplified for each sample. During surgery, multiple biopsies were taken from each primary tumor, with sampling sites spaced as far apart as possible within the tumor mass. The study cohort was described as untreated and was composed of newly diagnosed NSCLC cases undergoing curative surgery. Sequencing used a HiSeq X Ten. The TCR beta CDR3 region was amplified with a multiplex PCR system whose first round ran for approximately 9 cycles using 32 V-gene forward primers and 13 J-gene reverse primers. The public reads were quality trimmed at Q25 with fastp and then assembled into clones with MiXCR by TCRdb, keeping productive beta chains. Here each entry gathers all rows of one CDR3 protein and keeps the most common genes and DNA. The sample data list tens of thousands of distinct CDR3 sequences, and roughly 30% of these were observed just once. Together, the top ten hold about 3.7% of the sample.

The specimen was lung tumor tissue. All receptors derive from a man in his forties with non-small cell lung cancer.

This clonotype showed up many times. CDR3 nucleotide sequence: TGTGCCAGCACGCCTGGGGCAGTAGACACAGATACGCAGTATTTT. Protein product: CASTPGAVDTDTQYF. The genes are TRBV6-4 and TRBJ2-3; weak D call: TRBD1 (5 bases). This CDR3 is built from 15 residues. Germline V CDR1 and CDR2: MRHNA, SNTAGT. Trimming took off 7 bases at V and 2 bases at J, with 16 bases between the two ends.

The rearrangement joins TRBV4-2 to TRBJ1-1; D is uncertain. Trimming pared 1 base from V and 5 bases from J, leaving 8 bases between. This CDR3 is built from 13 residues. Germline assignment: CDR1 LGHNA and CDR2 YNFKEQ. The DNA for the CDR3 is TGTGCCAGCAGCCAAGTACCGAATACTGAAGCTTTCTTT. Translation: CASSQVPNTEAFF.

Turning to this clonotype: An end of the junction differs from the germline gene, which may be a read error. The chain uses TRBV6-1 and TRBJ2-3; no reliable D call. Germline V gene sequence: CDR1 MNHNS, CDR2 SASEGT. This CDR3 has 16 amino acids. The chain's CDR3 is CSSSPRGACSTDTQYF. CDR3 nucleotides: TGTTCCAGCAGCCCTAGAGGAGCGTGCTCCACAGATACGCAGTATTTT.

With respect to this clonotype: Possible read error: a much larger clone is one base away. The chain links TRBV27 to TRBJ2-3; tentative D call: TRBD2 (6 bases). The germline CDR1 and CDR2 sequences are MNHEY and SMNVEV (reference sequence). Trimming stripped 2 bases from V and 1 base from J, with 10 bases between. This CDR3 is 15 amino acids long. The CDR3 DNA is TGTGCCAGCAGTTTAGGAGGGAGTGGCACAGATACGCAGTATTTT. As protein: CASSLGGSGTDTQYF.

About this clonotype: A much larger clone sits a single nucleotide away, making a read error possible. V usage is TRBV12-3 or TRBV12-4 and J usage is TRBJ2-7; the D is unclear. CDR3 length equals 11 residues. V was trimmed by 6 bases and J by 7 bases, leaving 10 bases between them. CDR3 DNA sequence: TGTGCCAGCAGCCTGACGAAGGAGCAGTACTTC. This encodes CASSLTKEQYF.

This clonotype turned up a few times. V gene TRBV7-9 combines with J gene TRBJ1-5, with D possibly matching TRBD1 (5 bases). The CDR3 is 14 residues long. Germline CDR1 reads SEHNR; CDR2 reads FQNEAQ (reference sequence). V was clipped by 5 bases and J by 5 bases, with 13 bases between them. CDR3 in amino acids: CASSPAPGDQPQHF. The DNA of the CDR3 is TGTGCCAGCAGCCCCGCACCGGGGGATCAGCCCCAGCATTTT.

The chain uses TRBV24-1 and TRBJ2-1; a weak D match, TRBD2 (6 bases). The CDR3 totals 17 residues. Trimming removed 3 bases at V and 0 bases at J, with 14 bases between. Germline-derived CDR1 and CDR2 are KGHDR and SFDVKD. The CDR3 loop reads CATSDHLAEYSYNEQFF. The DNA for the CDR3 is TGTGCCACCAGTGATCACTTAGCGGAGTACTCCTACAATGAGCAGTTCTTC.

In this sample, this clonotype is medium-sized. This chain links TRBV13 with TRBJ1-6, with D maybe TRBD1 (6 bases). Germline V gene data show CDR1 as PRHDT and CDR2 as FYEKMQ (reference sequence). V was pared by 2 bases and J by 5 bases, with 7 bases between. This CDR3 region has 14 residues. CDR3 loop: CASSLRQDNSPLHF. The CDR3 nucleotides read TGTGCCAGCAGCTTAAGACAGGATAATTCACCCCTCCACTTT.

This clonotype was detected many times. The chain uses TRBV28 and TRBJ1-6; 11 bases are a match to TRBD1. This CDR3 is built from 13 residues. The germline gives CDR1 MDHEN, CDR2 SYDVKM. V shed 8 bases, J shed 7 bases, and the junction held 1 base outside the gene matches. The CDR3 DNA follows: TGTGCCAGCCGGGACAGGGGGAATTCACCCCTCCACTTT. Translation gives CASRDRGNSPLHF.

In its sample, this clonotype was seen many times. The chain uses TRBV27 and TRBJ1-5; D unclear. From germline, CDR1 is MNHEY and CDR2 SMNVEV (reference sequence). CDR3 size: 13 residues. The V gene lost 4 bases and the J gene lost 3 bases, with 7 bases spanning the gap. CDR3 loop: CASSYMYNQPQHF. The CDR3 DNA is TGTGCCAGCAGTTATATGTACAATCAGCCCCAGCATTTT.

This clonotype was seen only once. This may stem from a read error, because a much larger clone lies one nucleotide away. The gene calls are TRBV11-2 and TRBJ1-6, with a possible D match to TRBD1 (5 bases). CDR1 and CDR2 from the germline V gene are SGHAT and FQNNGV. This CDR3 spans 15 amino acids. The DNA for the CDR3 is TGTGCCAGAAGCTTAACAGGCGGTTATAATTCACCCCTCCACTTT. Protein product: CARSLTGGYNSPLHF.

A remark on this clonotype: Being one base from a much bigger clone, this may be a read error. The chain links TRBV15 to TRBJ2-1; 8 bases match TRBD2. Germline values: CDR1 LNHNV, CDR2 YYDKDF (reference sequence). The CDR3 runs to 15 residues. The CDR3 is CDTSRTSGAYNEQFF. The DNA for the CDR3 is TGTGACACCAGCAGAACTAGCGGAGCCTACAATGAGCAGTTCTTC.

This clonotype was detected many times. The chain recombines TRBV20-1 with TRBJ2-7; D is undetermined. The CDR3 is made up of 14 amino acids. The V gene's germline CDR1 is DFQATT and CDR2 SNEGSKA (reference sequence). V shed 0 bases and J shed 7 bases, with 16 bases lying between them. CDR3 loop: CSAREAGWLGEQYF. The CDR3 DNA reads TGCAGTGCTAGAGAAGCAGGTTGGTTGGGGGAGCAGTACTTC.

The rearrangement joins TRBV20-1 to TRBJ2-7; 11 bases are a match to TRBD2. Unmatched junction bases numbered 5, after V lost 1 base and J lost 0 bases. The CDR3 is made up of 16 amino acids. The germline gives CDR1 DFQATT, CDR2 SNEGSKA (reference sequence). The CDR3 is CSARGPGTSGSYEQYF. The CDR3 region has the DNA TGCAGTGCTAGAGGACCCGGGACTAGCGGCTCCTACGAGCAGTACTTC.

V gene TRBV10-3 combines with J gene TRBJ2-3; TRBD2 aligns across 14 bases. CDR3 length equals 18 residues. V dropped 3 bases and J dropped 3; count of bases not matched to a gene: 8. Per the germline V gene, CDR1 is ENHRY and CDR2 is SYGVKD. In nucleotides, the CDR3 is TGTGCCATCAGTGATGTCGGGACTAGCGGGAGACGTACAGATACGCAGTATTTT. As protein: CAISDVGTSGRRTDTQYF.

As for this clonotype: A much larger clonotype is one base distant, so this may be a read error. The rearrangement joins TRBV20-1 to TRBJ2-7; D call uncertain. The CDR3 runs to 13 residues. The V end was cut by 1 base, the J end by 3 bases, with 10 bases between. CDR1 is DFQATT and CDR2 is SNEGSKA in the germline V gene (reference sequence). The CDR3 DNA sequence: TGCAGTGCTAGAGTCGGGTGGGTCTACGAGCAGTACTTC. This codes for CSARVGWVYEQYF.

The table lists this clonotype with many counts. The genes are TRBV4-1 and TRBJ2-7; D remains ambiguous. This CDR3 spans 16 amino acids. From germline, CDR1 is MGHRA and CDR2 YSYEKL. V was pared by 1 base and J by 4 bases, with 17 bases between. The CDR3 bases are TGCGCCAGCAGCCAAGGGCGCTTTTCCTCCCAATACGAGCAGTACTTC. As protein: CASSQGRFSSQYEQYF.

The table lists this clonotype with many counts. The chain couples TRBV6-5 to TRBJ2-3, with 8 bases lining up with TRBD2. The CDR3 totals 16 residues. After removal of 0 bases from V and 1 base from J, the junction contained 3 bases not matched to a gene. CDR1 is MNHEY, CDR2 SVGAGI, per germline. CDR3 sequence reads: CASSYSLTSGTDTQYF. CDR3 DNA: TGTGCCAGCAGTTACTCATTGACTAGCGGCACAGATACGCAGTATTTT.